These 30 T cell receptor beta chains were sequenced from one sample in a study of T cells in Graves' hyperthyroidism and ophthalmopathy. The TCR beta CDR3 regions underwent amplification using RNA transcripts as the source. The study used the HTBI primer set for a first-round RT-PCR of the TCR CDR3. TCRdb independently ran MiXCR on the multiplex PCR reads; one entry per CDR3 protein. The sample has over 650,000 distinct CDR3 sequences; over 15% are singletons. Sequencing input: blood. The receptors were sampled from a man between 18 and 29 years old with Graves' hyperthyroidism.

This clonotype showed up many times. This chain uses TRBV12-3 or TRBV12-4 with TRBJ2-5; TRBD1 matches at 8 bases. CDR3 length equals 14 residues. The J segment lost 0 bases and the V segment lost 6 bases, leaving 3 bases of the junction unmatched. In DNA, the CDR3 is TGTGCCAGCAGCCTACAGGGGGACCAAGAGACCCAGTACTTC. This encodes CASSLQGDQETQYF.

The V gene is TRBV20-1, the J gene TRBJ2-3; 10 nucleotides align to TRBD2. J lost 0 bases, V lost 0 bases, and 6 bases had no gene match. From germline, CDR1 is DFQATT and CDR2 SNEGSKA (reference sequence). The CDR3 totals 17 residues. CDR3 DNA: TGCAGTGCTAGAGACGGAGCGGGAGGGCCTAGCACAGATACGCAGTATTTT. This encodes CSARDGAGGPSTDTQYF.

This clonotype has more than one count but fewer than ten. The CDR3 DNA reads TGTGCCAGTAGTATGGGGGCTGGGGCCAACGTCCTGACTTTC. It specifies CASSMGAGANVLTF. The gene calls are TRBV19 and TRBJ2-6; perhaps D is TRBD1 or TRBD2 (5 bases each). The germline CDR1 and CDR2 sequences are LNHDA and SQIVND (reference sequence). The V and J ends lost 3 bases and 2 bases respectively, with 5 bases between them. This CDR3 comprises 14 residues.

This chain connects TRBV7-9 to TRBJ1-2, with D hard to call. Trimming pared 1 base from V and 4 bases from J, leaving 10 bases between. The CDR3 loop spans 14 amino acids. From germline, CDR1 is SEHNR and CDR2 FQNEAQ (reference sequence). CDR3 amino acids: CASSLGDGIYGYTF. DNA for the CDR3: TGTGCCAGCAGCTTAGGTGACGGTATCTATGGCTACACCTTC.

This clonotype was seen only a few times. This sequence joins TRBV29-1 and TRBJ2-1, with a tentative D call TRBD1 (5 bases). This CDR3 is built from 15 residues. Germline loops: CDR1 SQVTM, CDR2 ANQGSEA. V lost 5 bases, J lost 0 bases, and 14 bases lay in between. In DNA, the CDR3 is TGCAGCGTTTTACAGGCCCCCAGCTCCTACAATGAGCAGTTCTTC. Residues: CSVLQAPSSYNEQFF.

This clonotype was recorded many times. This chain's CDR3 is CASSLGAYYGYTF. DNA of the CDR3: TGTGCCAGCAGCTTAGGGGCTTACTATGGCTACACCTTC. The chain joins TRBV7-9 to TRBJ1-2; D remains unclear. Germline-derived CDR1 and CDR2 are SEHNR and FQNEAQ (reference sequence). The V end was cut by 1 base, the J end by 3 bases, with 6 bases between. The CDR3 is 13 amino acids. Using reference TRBV7-9 and TRBJ1-2 for the parts outside the CDR3, the full variable domain is DTGVSQNPRHKITKRGQNVTFRCDPISEHNRLYWYRQTLGQGPEFLTYFQNEAQLEKSRLLSDRFSAERPKGSFSTLEIQRTEQGDSAMYLCASSLGAYYGYTFGSGTRLTVV.

This rearrangement joins TRBV9 to TRBJ2-1; 10 nucleotides match TRBD1. With 3 bases clipped from V and 8 bases from J, the junction kept 5 bases outside the gene matches. From germline, CDR1 is SGDLS and CDR2 YYNGEE. This CDR3 spans 14 amino acids. For the CDR3, the DNA is TGTGCCAGCAGCGGACGGGACAGGGGACATGAGCAGTTCTTC. It is translated as CASSGRDRGHEQFF.

This clonotype came up a few times. DNA of the CDR3: TGTGCCAGCAGTTCAACTAGCGGGAGCTTCTGGGAGCTGTTTTTT. Translation: CASSSTSGSFWELFF. The chain combines TRBV28 with TRBJ2-2, with TRBD2 matching 11 bases. Germline V gene data show CDR1 as MDHEN and CDR2 as SYDVKM. There are 15 residues in the CDR3. With V trimmed by 4 bases and J by 9 bases, 7 bases remained unmatched.

In its sample, this clonotype was seen a few times. This chain joins TRBV20-1 and TRBJ2-1, with TRBD2 matching over 12 bases. Germline CDR1 and CDR2: DFQATT and SNEGSKA (reference sequence). The CDR3 covers 13 residues. The J segment lost 15 bases and the V segment lost 1 base, leaving 7 bases of the junction unmatched. CDR3 loop: CSARGGTSGSGFF. DNA of the CDR3: TGCAGTGCTAGAGGGGGGACTAGCGGGTCGGGGTTCTTC.

This clonotype was counted only a few times. The chain combines TRBV20-1 with TRBJ2-2; D is perhaps TRBD2 (7 bases). Germline V gene data show CDR1 as DFQATT and CDR2 as SNEGSKA (reference sequence). The CDR3 spans 20 residues. V lost 1 base and J lost 7, with 31 bases in between. Here the CDR3 reads CSARGFRGEGAGVFFGELFF. The CDR3 DNA reads as TGCAGTGCTAGAGGATTTAGGGGGGAGGGTGCGGGAGTCTTTTTCGGGGAGCTGTTTTTT.

This clonotype was detected only a few times. This rearrangement joins TRBV7-2 to TRBJ2-3; 9 nucleotides align to TRBD2. This CDR3 spans 18 amino acids. The V segment lost 1 base and the J segment 3 bases; nucleotides outside the gene matches: 11. Germline assignment: CDR1 SGHTA and CDR2 FQGNSA. The CDR3 coding sequence is TGTGCCAGCAGCTTAGAATGGGGCCGGCTAGCGGGGACAGATACGCAGTATTTT. It translates to CASSLEWGRLAGTDTQYF.

This clonotype appeared many times. The genes are TRBV7-6 and TRBJ2-7; TRBD2 matches at 10 bases. CDR3 length: 14 residues. Germline CDR1 reads SGHVS; CDR2 reads FNYEAQ. V gave up 6 bases and J gave up 3 bases; unmatched junction bases: 5. CDR3 amino acids: CASSRTSGNYEQYF. CDR3 DNA: TGTGCCAGCAGTAGGACTAGCGGCAACTACGAGCAGTACTTC.

This clonotype was observed at least ten times. The genes are TRBV11-2 and TRBJ2-1; the match to TRBD1 covers 11 bases. Looked up from germline, CDR1 is SGHAT and CDR2 is FQNNGV. This CDR3 contains 17 residues. V shed 5 bases, J shed 2 bases, and the junction held 8 bases outside the gene matches. CDR3 amino acids: CASSLLDRGLTYNEQFF. CDR3 in DNA: TGTGCCAGCAGCCTATTGGACAGGGGGCTGACCTACAATGAGCAGTTCTTC. The variable domain in full, with the rest retrieved from reference TRBV11-2 and TRBJ2-1, is EAGVAQSPRYKIIEKRQSVAFWCNPISGHATLYWYQQILGQGPKLLIQFQNNGVVDDSQLPKDRFSAERLKGVDSTLKIQPAKLEDSAVYLCASSLLDRGLTYNEQFFGPGTRLTVL.

This clonotype was detected a few times. The V and J genes are TRBV4-1 and TRBJ1-1; no reliable D call. Germline lookup yields CDR1 MGHRA and CDR2 YSYEKL. V lost 1 base and J 1 base, leaving 10 bases between the germline ends. This CDR3 comprises 15 residues. CDR3 coding DNA: TGCGCCAGCAGCCAAGCAGGCTTTTCGAACACTGAAGCTTTCTTT. Translation gives CASSQAGFSNTEAFF.

This clonotype occurred many times. This rearrangement joins TRBV12-3 or TRBV12-4 to TRBJ1-1; weak D call: TRBD1 (6 bases). V shed 7 bases and J shed 5 bases, with 23 bases lying between them. The CDR3 is 16 residues long. CDR3 protein: CASTPGGGRGGTEAFF. CDR3 DNA: TGTGCCAGCACCCCCGGTGGGGGCCGGGGGGGGACTGAAGCTTTCTTT.

CDR3 in DNA: TGCGCCAGCAGTGCACCCAGGGGAGAGCAGTTCTTC. Translation gives CASSAPRGEQFF. V usage is TRBV10-1 and J usage is TRBJ2-1, with D possibly matching TRBD1 (6 bases). V lost 4 bases and J lost 10, with 11 bases in between. This CDR3 is built from 12 residues. The germline gives CDR1 WNHNN, CDR2 SYGVQD (reference sequence).

This clonotype was seen ten or more times. V usage is TRBV20-1 and J usage is TRBJ1-6; D uncertain. V lost 1 base and J lost 10, with 20 bases in between. This CDR3 spans 16 amino acids. CDR1 is DFQATT and CDR2 is SNEGSKA in the germline V gene (reference sequence). The CDR3: CSARVPGWNFGSPLHF. The DNA for the CDR3 is TGCAGTGCTAGAGTCCCCGGCTGGAATTTCGGGTCACCCCTCCACTTT.

For this clonotype: This may be a read error: a much more frequent sequence differs by one nucleotide. This rearrangement joins TRBV6-2 or TRBV6-3 to TRBJ1-2; 9 bases are shared with TRBD1. This CDR3 spans 16 amino acids. Germline CDR1 MNHEY, CDR2 SVGEGT. The CDR3 nucleotides are TGTGCCAGCAGAATAATTACAGGGGGCGTAAACTGTGGCTACACCTTC. This sequence encodes CASRIITGGVNCGYTF.

The chain links TRBV4-1 to TRBJ2-3, with 9 bases that match TRBD1. J gave up 4 bases and V 6 bases, and 11 bases lay outside the gene matches. The CDR3 length is 16 residues. The germline gives CDR1 MGHRA, CDR2 YSYEKL. The CDR3 region has the DNA TGCGCCAGCAGTCGACAGGGGGTGGAAGGCGCAGATACGCAGTATTTT. Translated: CASSRQGVEGADTQYF.

This clonotype appeared a single time. This rearrangement joins TRBV9 to TRBJ2-5, with TRBD2 matching over 10 bases. CDR3 length: 14 amino acids. The germline V gene encodes CDR1 SGDLS and CDR2 YYNGEE. Losses at the gene ends were 3 bases for V and 4 bases for J; bases not matched to a gene: 3. DNA of the CDR3: TGTGCCAGCAGCGCAATAGCGGGAGGAGAGACCCAGTACTTC. Translating it yields CASSAIAGGETQYF. The variable domain in full, with the rest retrieved from reference TRBV9 and TRBJ2-5, is DSGVTQTPKHLITATGQRVTLRCSPRSGDLSVYWYQQSLDQGLQFLIQYYNGEERAKGNILERFSAQQFPDLHSELNLSSLELGDSALYFCASSAIAGGETQYFGPGTRLLVL.

V gene TRBV5-1 combines with J gene TRBJ2-7; TRBD1 might be the D (5 bases). CDR3 length equals 13 residues. Germline V gives CDR1 SGHRS, CDR2 YFSETQ. Trimming shortened V by 6 bases and J by 9 bases, and 19 bases separated the two germline ends. CDR3 in DNA: TGCGCCAGCAATCTGACAGTTTTACGAGGGCAGTACTTC. Encoded protein: CASNLTVLRGQYF.

This clonotype was seen at least ten times. The chain uses TRBV12-3 or TRBV12-4 and TRBJ1-6; TRBD1 might be the D (6 bases). The CDR3 is made up of 15 amino acids. Trimming pared 6 bases from V and 6 bases from J, leaving 15 bases between. The CDR3 bases are TGTGCCAGCAGAAGGGGCAGGGGAGGTAATTCACCCCTCCACTTT. It translates to CASRRGRGGNSPLHF.

This clonotype has at least ten counts. The gene calls are TRBV2 and TRBJ1-2; 7 bases match TRBD1. The CDR3 is made up of 15 amino acids. V gave up 6 bases and J gave up 2 bases; unmatched junction bases: 9. Per the germline V gene, CDR1 is SNHLY and CDR2 is FYNNEI. The CDR3 coding sequence is TGTGCCAGCAGAATTATGGGACAGAGCAACTATGGCTACACCTTC. This encodes CASRIMGQSNYGYTF.

This chain links TRBV2 with TRBJ2-2; D not certain. Per the germline V gene, CDR1 is SNHLY and CDR2 is FYNNEI. Trimming cost V 6 bases and J 4 bases, with 18 bases left between them. The CDR3 has 16 residues. The CDR3 loop is CASRVAVGDTTGELFF. Here the CDR3 DNA reads TGTGCCAGCAGAGTTGCCGTAGGTGATACCACCGGGGAGCTGTTTTTT.

This clonotype was seen only a few times. V usage is TRBV27 and J usage is TRBJ2-7; a possible D gene is TRBD1 (5 bases). V was cut by 3 bases and J by 3 bases, with 21 bases left in between. Germline CDR1 is MNHEY and CDR2 is SMNVEV (reference sequence). The CDR3 contains 17 residues. CDR3: CASSFCPWSGWYYEQYF. The CDR3 DNA reads as TGTGCCAGCAGTTTTTGCCCCTGGTCAGGGTGGTACTACGAGCAGTACTTC.

J is TRBJ1-2 and V is TRBV30; D gene unclear. The CDR3 length is 11 residues. Trimming shortened V by 5 bases and J by 7 bases, and 11 bases separated the two germline ends. The germline V gene has CDR1 GTSNPN and CDR2 SVGIG (reference sequence). The DNA for the CDR3 is TGTGCCTGGCCCCCGGGAACTGGCTACACCTTC. Protein: CAWPPGTGYTF.

The chain employs TRBV28 and TRBJ1-3; D might be TRBD1 (5 bases). The CDR3 is 14 residues long. Per germline, CDR1 MDHEN and CDR2 SYDVKM. V was pared by 6 bases and J by 0 bases, with 9 bases between. The CDR3 spells CASRTTGSGNTIYF. The CDR3 DNA is TGTGCCAGCAGAACAACAGGCTCTGGAAACACCATATATTTT.

The chain combines TRBV30 with TRBJ1-5, with no clear D. The CDR3 runs to 12 residues. The V end was cut by 3 bases, the J end by 1 base, with 4 bases between. Germline assignment: CDR1 GTSNPN and CDR2 SVGIG (reference sequence). CDR3 bases: TGTGCCTGGAGCGAGAGCAATCAGCCCCAGCATTTT. It is translated as CAWSESNQPQHF.

This clonotype showed up many times. The V call is TRBV10-3, the J call TRBJ2-1; TRBD2 matches 7 bases. Germline CDR1 ENHRY, CDR2 SYGVKD. The J segment lost 4 bases and the V segment lost 8 bases, leaving 14 bases of the junction unmatched. This CDR3 spans 16 amino acids. CDR3 nucleotides: TGTGCCATCGGGGAGGGTGCGAGCGGGAAGTACAATGAGCAGTTCTTC. It yields the protein CAIGEGASGKYNEQFF.

This clonotype was detected a few times. V usage is TRBV2 and J usage is TRBJ2-7; D perhaps matches TRBD1 (6 bases). This CDR3 spans 15 amino acids. With 2 bases removed from V and 0 bases from J, the gap between germline ends came to 11 bases. CDR1 and CDR2 from the germline V gene are SNHLY and FYNNEI. Here the CDR3 reads CASSETDRSSYEQYF. The CDR3 nucleotides read TGTGCCAGCAGTGAAACTGACAGGAGCTCCTACGAGCAGTACTTC.